This T cell receptor beta chain was documented in a study of T cell clusters in autoimmune cytopenias. TRB rearrangements were amplified by touch-down multiplex PCR with mixed TRB-A/B primers. After re-calling the multiplex PCR reads, TCRdb lists one entry per CDR3 protein, DNA absent. This table holds nearly 5,500 distinct CDR3 sequences. Notes on this clonotype: Its antigen is still unknown.

TRB amplification used approximately 250 ng of peripheral blood genomic DNA. Overall study findings and caveats: Primary autoimmune cytopenia patients seemingly lacked the physiological T cell clusters found in healthy donors.

CDR3 length equals 16 residues. Germline values: CDR1 SGHDT, CDR2 YYEEEE. The same specimen was also included in a second study, on T cell repertoires in aging, cancer and after chemotherapy. That study reports: Healthy donor repertoires were recorded over several months to years and showed clear clonal overlap. Across the chemotherapy interval, each cancer cohort showed higher median generation probability, suggesting thymic rebound.

The receptor was derived from a human donor in good health. The sample comprised peripheral blood. The J gene is TRBJ1-1, the V gene TRBV5-6; TCRdb's D gene call, TRBD1, goes unchecked for lack of DNA. CDR3 amino acids: CASSFGTGGRGRKAFF.